The next 18 T cell receptor beta chains were all read from a single sample in a study of vaccination and CD4 T cells after COVID-19. An Oncomine TCR Beta short-read assay was used to sequence the DNA from cultured CD4+ T cells. TCRdb re-called the PCR reads through MiXCR, storing one row per CDR3 protein. In the table there are more than 3,500 distinct CDR3 sequences, roughly two thirds of which are singletons. Their antigens are not known. Treatment specified: approximately 9-day PBMC culture with coronavirus spike peptide pools or control peptides (ViraFEST assay). The sample consisted of CD4+ T cells from blood, cultured in vitro. These receptor sequences come from a human donor who had recovered from COVID-19.

The V and J genes are TRBV6-5 and TRBJ2-7; 8 bases are shared with TRBD1. V lost 4 bases and J lost 2; bases outside the gene matches: 4. The CDR3 totals 14 residues. Germline lookup yields CDR1 MNHEY and CDR2 SVGAGI. CDR3 region: CASSLETGAYEQYF. The CDR3, as DNA: TGTGCCAGCAGTTTAGAGACAGGGGCCTACGAGCAGTACTTC.

This clonotype appeared a few times. The chain joins TRBV7-3 to TRBJ1-1, with a possible D match to TRBD1 (5 bases). Germline lookup yields CDR1 SGHTA and CDR2 FQGTGA. This CDR3 spans 15 amino acids. V shed 5 bases and J shed 0 bases, with 13 bases lying between them. The CDR3 loop reads CASSATGPVNTEAFF. The DNA of the CDR3 is TGTGCCAGCAGCGCTACGGGGCCCGTGAACACTGAAGCTTTCTTT. The variable domain in full, completed from reference TRBV7-3 and TRBJ1-1, reads GAGVSQTPSNKVTEKGKYVELRCDPISGHTALYWYRQSLGQGPEFLIYFQGTGAADDSGLPNDRFFAVRPEGSVSTLKIQRTERGDSAVYLCASSATGPVNTEAFFGQGTRLTVV.

This sequence joins TRBV20-1 and TRBJ2-3, with D possibly matching TRBD2 (6 bases). The ends were cut back, 2 bases at V and 7 bases at J, with 19 bases in the middle. This CDR3 is built from 15 residues. The germline CDR1 and CDR2 sequences are DFQATT and SNEGSKA (reference sequence). DNA for the CDR3: TGCAGTGCTAGACCCTTAGCGGAGCTAAGCTATACGCAGTATTTT. Its translation is CSARPLAELSYTQYF.

The gene calls are TRBV27 and TRBJ1-6; D possibly corresponds to TRBD1 (6 bases). Looked up from germline, CDR1 is MNHEY and CDR2 is SMNVEV (reference sequence). CDR3 length: 18 amino acids. V gave up 0 bases and J gave up 7 bases, with 19 bases separating them. CDR3 DNA sequence: TGTGCCAGCAGTTTATCGCAGCCAGGGGTTGCTATGAATTCACCCCTCCACTTT. Its translation: CASSLSQPGVAMNSPLHF.

The chain has TRBV12-3 or TRBV12-4 and TRBJ2-7; 8 bases agree with TRBD1. With V trimmed by 5 bases and J by 2 bases, 5 bases remained unmatched. The CDR3 contains 14 residues. This chain's CDR3 is CASSTQGGTYEQYF. CDR3 nucleotides: TGTGCCAGCAGTACACAGGGGGGCACCTACGAGCAGTACTTC.

As for this clonotype: The germline gene is not matched at one end of the junction; a read error may be the cause. The V call is TRBV6-2 or TRBV6-3, the J call TRBJ1-2, with D uncertain. The CDR3 has 15 amino acids. Germline CDR1 reads MNHEY; CDR2 reads SVGEGT. The CDR3 region is CAISAAEGNFYGYTF. DNA of the CDR3: TGTGCCATCAGTGCCGCCGAGGGCAACTTTTATGGCTACACCTTC.

The chain has TRBV5-4 and TRBJ1-6; possible D gene TRBD1, 5 bases. The CDR3 spans 15 residues. Germline-derived CDR1 and CDR2 are SGHNT and YYREEE (reference sequence). V lost 1 base and J lost 7, with 12 bases in between. This chain's CDR3 is CASSLSSGTNSPLHF. The CDR3 DNA follows: TGTGCCAGCAGCTTGAGCTCGGGGACGAATTCACCCCTCCACTTT.

This clonotype was seen more than once but under ten times. The rearrangement links TRBV12-3 or TRBV12-4 to TRBJ1-2; 7 bases line up with TRBD1. CDR3 length: 13 amino acids. V gave up 4 bases and J gave up 2 bases; unmatched junction bases: 1. CDR3 loop: CASSSQGNYGYTF. The CDR3 bases are TGTGCCAGCAGTTCACAGGGGAACTATGGCTACACCTTC.

V and J are TRBV28 and TRBJ1-1, with a possible D match to TRBD1 (6 bases). Germline V gene sequence: CDR1 MDHEN, CDR2 SYDVKM. V was clipped by 8 bases and J by 1 base, with 17 bases between them. The CDR3 covers 15 residues. CDR3 sequence reads: CASLRGSTGNTEAFF. The CDR3 DNA follows: TGTGCCAGCCTCCGGGGGTCGACAGGGAACACTGAAGCTTTCTTT.

V gene TRBV28 combines with J gene TRBJ1-1; the D is unclear. The CDR3 has 14 amino acids. V lost 1 base and J lost 4, with 10 bases in between. From germline, CDR1 is MDHEN and CDR2 SYDVKM. This chain's CDR3 is CASSLSGPTTEAFF. In DNA form, the CDR3 reads TGTGCCAGCAGTTTATCTGGCCCCACCACTGAAGCTTTCTTT.

The CDR3 is CASSRDPSVPDTQYF. The CDR3, as DNA: TGTGCCAGCAGCCGGGACCCAAGCGTCCCAGATACGCAGTATTTT. This sequence joins TRBV7-3 and TRBJ2-3, with D possibly being TRBD1 or TRBD2 (5 bases each). Germline values: CDR1 SGHTA, CDR2 FQGTGA. Trimming removed 5 bases from V and 4 bases from J, with 16 bases in between. The CDR3 spans 15 residues.

V gene TRBV24-1 combines with J gene TRBJ1-5, with D unresolved. The V gene lost 3 bases and the J gene lost 2 bases, with 10 bases spanning the gap. Germline V gene lookup returns CDR1 KGHDR and CDR2 SFDVKD. The CDR3 is made up of 15 amino acids. This CDR3 is CATSDPGLGNQPQHF. CDR3 sequence (DNA): TGTGCCACCAGTGATCCCGGTCTGGGCAATCAGCCCCAGCATTTT.

V gene TRBV19 combines with J gene TRBJ2-5; 8 bases line up with TRBD1. V trimming: 7 bases; J trimming: 4 bases; junction bases outside the gene matches: 5. The CDR3 is 13 amino acids. Per the germline V gene, CDR1 is LNHDA and CDR2 is SQIVND (reference sequence). CDR3 residues: CASNRGTGETQYF. DNA of the CDR3: TGTGCCAGTAATAGGGGGACAGGAGAGACCCAGTACTTC.

V usage is TRBV30 and J usage is TRBJ1-5, with D possibly matching TRBD1 (6 bases). This CDR3 has 20 residues. Germline values: CDR1 GTSNPN, CDR2 SVGIG (reference sequence). The V gene lost 0 bases and the J gene lost 3 bases, with 27 bases spanning the gap. The CDR3 loop reads CAWSVMGQGLAPGYNQPQHF. CDR3 nucleotide sequence: TGTGCCTGGAGTGTAATGGGGCAGGGGCTAGCCCCAGGATACAATCAGCCCCAGCATTTT.

There are a few counts of this clonotype. This chain joins TRBV6-1 and TRBJ1-2, with 11 bases aligning to TRBD1. The CDR3 spans 14 residues. V lost 6 bases and J lost 4; bases outside the gene matches: 4. CDR1 and CDR2 (germline): MNHNS, SASEGT. CDR3: CASRSGTGGYGYTF. The CDR3 DNA reads TGTGCCAGCAGATCCGGGACAGGGGGCTATGGCTACACCTTC.

The chain has TRBV20-1 and TRBJ2-5, with 10 bases aligning to TRBD2. The CDR3 loop spans 14 amino acids. The germline gives CDR1 DFQATT, CDR2 SNEGSKA (reference sequence). Trimming took 6 bases from V and 5 from J; bases not matched to a gene: 9. CDR3 sequence (DNA): TGCAGTGCCCATGTACCGGGACTAGCGGAGACCCAGTACTTC. Its protein product is CSAHVPGLAETQYF.

CDR3 sequence: CASSLVGQLSNTGELFF. The CDR3 nucleotides are TGCGCCAGCAGCTTGGTGGGCCAGCTATCGAACACCGGGGAGCTGTTTTTT. V gene TRBV5-1 combines with J gene TRBJ2-2; D is undetermined. The CDR3 runs 17 residues. Germline V gene data show CDR1 as SGHRS and CDR2 as YFSETQ. Deletions cut 0 bases from V and 0 bases from J, with 12 bases between.

This chain joins TRBV6-5 and TRBJ1-4; a possible D gene is TRBD1 (5 bases). The CDR3 covers 15 residues. V lost 2 bases and J lost 6, with 13 bases in between. The germline gives CDR1 MNHEY, CDR2 SVGAGI. The DNA of the CDR3 is TGTGCCAGCAGTTACGGGCGGGGGTATCATGAAAAACTGTTTTTT. It specifies CASSYGRGYHEKLFF.